This entry lists 6 T cell receptor beta chains sequenced from one sample in a study of Ad26.COV2.S vaccination and SARS-CoV-2 variants. Treatment meaning: some 20 received Ad26.COV2.S at low or high dose, single or two shots; several received placebo; per-sample allocation not given. Samples analyzed were those drawn on day 63 after the first vaccine or placebo injection. Generated by immunoSEQ multiplex PCR, the TCRdb table keeps only in-frame clones and is missing some. The repertoire holds approximately 410,000 clones, with approximately 87% as singletons. Sequences were derived from peripheral blood, sampled in a trial of Ad26.COV2.S vaccine versus placebo. The receptors shown here come from a person aged 18-60 years who received the Ad26.COV2.S COVID-19 vaccine or a placebo.

This clone occurred once. Other nucleotide sequences in the sample specify the same CDR3. The J gene is TRBJ2-7, the V gene TRBV28; D may correspond to TRBD1 or TRBD2 (5 bases each). Trimming shortened V by 3 bases and J by 5 bases, and 5 bases separated the two germline ends. In germline, CDR1 is MDHEN, CDR2 SYDVKM. The CDR3 is 11 amino acids. CDR3 DNA sequence: TGTGCCAGCAGTTTGGGGGACGAGCAGTACTTC. Its protein product is CASSLGDEQYF.

This chain links TRBV6-1 with TRBJ1-5, with D hard to call. V lost 0 bases, J lost 2 bases, and 11 bases lay in between. Germline V gives CDR1 MNHNS, CDR2 SASEGT. The CDR3 consists of 16 residues. This CDR3 is CASSEARDSGNQPQHF. The CDR3 DNA reads TGTGCCAGCAGTGAAGCGCGTGACTCCGGCAATCAGCCCCAGCATTTT.

The chain recombines TRBV28 with TRBJ1-2; D unresolved. The V end was cut by 2 bases, the J end by 4 bases, with 14 bases between. Germline-derived CDR1 and CDR2 are MDHEN and SYDVKM. The CDR3 is 15 amino acids. This CDR3 reads CASSLPAAGSYGYTF. In nucleotides, the CDR3 is TGTGCCAGCAGTTTACCGGCGGCGGGCAGCTATGGCTACACCTTC.

The CDR3 here is CASSQDSGTQYEQYF. The CDR3 nucleotides read TGTGCCAGCAGCCAGGATTCCGGGACACAATACGAGCAGTACTTC. V is TRBV4-2 and J is TRBJ2-7, with D possibly matching TRBD1 (6 bases). This CDR3 is built from 15 residues. Germline lookup yields CDR1 LGHNA and CDR2 YNFKEQ. Between the trimmed V and J ends, which lost 3 bases and 4 bases, there was a span of 16 bases.

This clone appeared a few times. This sequence joins TRBV5-8 and TRBJ2-1; 10 positions match TRBD2. Germline V CDR1 and CDR2: SGHTS, YDEGEE. The CDR3 contains 13 residues. J was trimmed by 10 bases and V by 0 bases; bases with no gene match: 1. The CDR3 is CASSLAGLAEQFF. The CDR3 bases are TGTGCCAGCAGCTTGGCGGGACTAGCGGAGCAGTTCTTC.

The chain uses TRBV6-5 and TRBJ1-1; D ambiguous. Trimming shortened V by 3 bases and J by 3 bases, and 8 bases separated the two germline ends. The CDR3 covers 13 residues. Germline V CDR1 and CDR2: MNHEY, SVGAGI. The CDR3 loop is CASSYRRDTEAFF. CDR3 nucleotides: TGTGCCAGCAGTTATAGGAGGGACACTGAAGCTTTCTTT.